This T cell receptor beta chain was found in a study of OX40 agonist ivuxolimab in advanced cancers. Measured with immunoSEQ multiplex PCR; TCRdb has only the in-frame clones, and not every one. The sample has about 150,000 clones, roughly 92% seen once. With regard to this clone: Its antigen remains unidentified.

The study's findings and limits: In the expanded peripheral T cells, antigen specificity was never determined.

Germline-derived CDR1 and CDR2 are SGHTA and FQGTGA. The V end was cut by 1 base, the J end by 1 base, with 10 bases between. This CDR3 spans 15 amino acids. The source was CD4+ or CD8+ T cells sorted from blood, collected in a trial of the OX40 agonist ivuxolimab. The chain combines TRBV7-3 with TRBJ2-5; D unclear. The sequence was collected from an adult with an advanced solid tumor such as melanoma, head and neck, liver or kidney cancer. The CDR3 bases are TGTGCCAGCAGCTTAAATGGTGGGGTCCAAGAGACCCAGTACTTC. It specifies CASSLNGGVQETQYF.